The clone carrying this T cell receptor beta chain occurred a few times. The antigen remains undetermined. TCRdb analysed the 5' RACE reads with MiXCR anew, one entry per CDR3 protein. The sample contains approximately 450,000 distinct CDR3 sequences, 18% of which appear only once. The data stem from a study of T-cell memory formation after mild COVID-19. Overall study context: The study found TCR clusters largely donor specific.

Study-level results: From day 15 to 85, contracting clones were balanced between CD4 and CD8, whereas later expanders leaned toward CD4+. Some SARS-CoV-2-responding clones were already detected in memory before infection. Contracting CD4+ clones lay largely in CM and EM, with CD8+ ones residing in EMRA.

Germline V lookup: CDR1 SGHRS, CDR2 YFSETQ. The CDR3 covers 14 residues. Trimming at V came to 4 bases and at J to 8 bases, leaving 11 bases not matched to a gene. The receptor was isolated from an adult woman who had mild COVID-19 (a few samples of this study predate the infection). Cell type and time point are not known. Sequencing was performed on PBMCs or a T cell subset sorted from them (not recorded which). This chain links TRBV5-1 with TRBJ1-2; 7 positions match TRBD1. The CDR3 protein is CASSPPGGPEGYTF. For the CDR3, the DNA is TGCGCCAGCAGCCCGCCAGGGGGTCCTGAGGGCTACACCTTC.